This T cell receptor beta chain is drawn from a study of T cells in Graves' hyperthyroidism and ophthalmopathy. V lost 6 bases and J lost 6; bases outside the gene matches: 12. The germline gives CDR1 SGHKS, CDR2 YYEKEE (reference sequence). This CDR3 region has 16 residues. The PBMCs had their origin in 8.5 to 10 ml of fresh peripheral blood. From RNA transcripts, TCR beta CDR3 regions were amplified. The TCR CDR3 was amplified in a first-round RT-PCR using the HTBI primer set. TCRdb reprocessed the multiplex PCR reads via MiXCR and lists one record per CDR3 protein. In the table there are a few hundred thousand distinct CDR3 sequences, about a fifth of which are singletons. For this clonotype: Its antigen is still unknown.

General study results and limits: A median roughly six months before onset, the model predicted ophthalmopathy.

The sequence was collected from a woman aged 18-29 years with Graves' hyperthyroidism. Material for sequencing was blood. J is TRBJ2-2 and V is TRBV5-5; 9 bases line up with TRBD1. The CDR3 protein is CASTLSGDRAAGELFF. CDR3 DNA sequence: TGTGCCAGCACCCTAAGTGGGGACAGGGCGGCCGGGGAGCTGTTTTTT.